This passage covers 14 T cell receptor beta chains from one sample sequenced in a study of T cells in Graves' hyperthyroidism and ophthalmopathy. TCR beta CDR3 regions were amplified from RNA transcripts. The HTBI primer set served for first-round RT-PCR of the TCR CDR3. TCRdb re-called the multiplex PCR reads through MiXCR, storing one row per CDR3 protein. This table holds about 420,000 distinct CDR3 sequences, approximately 15% found once. The sequenced sample consisted of blood. The receptors derive from a woman under 30 with Graves' hyperthyroidism.

This clonotype was seen at least ten times. The gene calls are TRBV7-8 and TRBJ2-5; 11 bases map to TRBD1. The CDR3 sequence is 15 residues long. Germline assignment: CDR1 SGHVS and CDR2 FQNEAQ. With V trimmed by 6 bases and J by 5 bases, 8 bases remained unmatched. The CDR3 DNA follows: TGTGCCAGCAGTTTCTGGACAGGGGGCGATGAGACCCAGTACTTC. Its translation: CASSFWTGGDETQYF.

Many counts were recorded for this clonotype. CDR3 bases: TGTGCCAGCAGCTTGGTACTAGCGGGAAACAATGAGCAGTTCTTC. Protein: CASSLVLAGNNEQFF. V usage is TRBV5-5 and J usage is TRBJ2-1, with TRBD2 matching over 10 bases. The CDR3 runs to 15 residues. V gave up 0 bases and J gave up 5 bases; unmatched junction bases: 2. CDR1 SGHKS and CDR2 YYEKEE come from the germline V gene (reference sequence). The full variable domain, in which reference TRBV5-5 and TRBJ2-1 provide the parts outside the CDR3, is DAGVTQSPTHLIKTRGQQVTLRCSPISGHKSVSWYQQVLGQGPQFIFQYYEKEERGRGNFPDRFSARQFPNYSSELNVNALLLGDSALYLCASSLVLAGNNEQFFGPGTRLTVL.

As to this clonotype: Since a much larger clone is just one base distant, this may be a read error. This sequence joins TRBV11-1 and TRBJ2-7; unclear D gene. From germline, CDR1 is SGHAT and CDR2 FQDESV (reference sequence). The length of the CDR3 is 13 residues. V was cut by 2 bases and J by 7 bases, with 12 bases left in between. CDR3 in amino acids: CASSLKVGVEQYF. CDR3 DNA: TGTGCCAGCAGCTTAAAAGTCGGCGTTGAGCAGTACTTC.

This clonotype occurred a few times. This chain connects TRBV20-1 to TRBJ1-2, with D perhaps TRBD1 (5 bases). Germline CDR1 and CDR2: DFQATT and SNEGSKA (reference sequence). The CDR3 spans 14 residues. The V end lost 1 base, the J end lost 4 bases, and 13 bases lay between the germline ends. Here the CDR3 reads CSARVRGAGYGYTF. The CDR3, as DNA: TGCAGTGCTAGAGTAAGAGGGGCGGGCTATGGCTACACCTTC.

The sample holds a few counts of this clonotype. V and J are TRBV9 and TRBJ1-2, with a tentative D call TRBD1 (6 bases). This CDR3 comprises 16 residues. Trimming shortened V by 6 bases and J by 2 bases, and 20 bases separated the two germline ends. Germline CDR1 is SGDLS and CDR2 is YYNGEE. CDR3 in amino acids: CASTPGGQTPNYGYTF. DNA for the CDR3: TGTGCCAGCACCCCCGGGGGCCAAACCCCAAACTATGGCTACACCTTC.

In its sample, this clonotype was seen many times. The gene calls are TRBV20-1 and TRBJ2-1; 8 nucleotides line up with TRBD2. Trimming at V came to 6 bases and at J to 4 bases, leaving 5 bases not matched to a gene. The CDR3 is made up of 13 amino acids. CDR1 DFQATT and CDR2 SNEGSKA come from the germline V gene (reference sequence). The CDR3 DNA is TGCAGTGCGCCGACTAGCGCTTACAATGAGCAGTTCTTC. Amino acids: CSAPTSAYNEQFF.

Many counts were recorded for this clonotype. This chain uses TRBV28 with TRBJ1-1, with 7 bases fitting TRBD1. The CDR3 sequence is 13 residues long. V lost 9 bases, J lost 1 base, and 5 bases stayed unmatched. CDR1 MDHEN and CDR2 SYDVKM come from the germline V gene. This CDR3 reads CASQSGGNTEAFF. The DNA for the CDR3 is TGTGCCAGTCAGTCAGGGGGGAACACTGAAGCTTTCTTT.

For this clonotype: A much larger clone differs from this one at a single base, so this may be a read error. The chain links TRBV7-3 to TRBJ2-7, with 8 bases identical to TRBD2. Germline V lookup: CDR1 SGHTA, CDR2 FQGTGA. CDR3 length equals 15 residues. V lost 7 bases and J lost 4; bases outside the gene matches: 12. The DNA for the CDR3 is TGTGCCAGCACCCCCCTGGCCGGGGGGGGTTACGAGCAGTACTTC. Translation gives CASTPLAGGGYEQYF.

This clonotype was found a few times. CDR3 DNA sequence: TGTGCCACCAGCAGGGACCGGGACGTGGGTAATTCACCCCTCCACTTT. Protein product: CATSRDRDVGNSPLHF. This chain links TRBV15 with TRBJ1-6; D might be TRBD1 (5 bases). The CDR3 extends over 16 amino acids. The germline V and J ends were trimmed by 3 bases and 6 bases, with 15 bases remaining between them. From germline, CDR1 is LNHNV and CDR2 YYDKDF (reference sequence).

This clonotype was detected many times. The J gene is TRBJ2-5, the V gene TRBV10-3; tentatively, D is TRBD1 (6 bases). In germline, CDR1 is ENHRY, CDR2 SYGVKD. V was trimmed by 2 bases and J by 7 bases, leaving 17 bases between them. CDR3 length equals 15 residues. CDR3 residues: CAISEQTGRLGTQYF. CDR3 in DNA: TGTGCCATCAGTGAGCAAACAGGGCGCTTGGGGACCCAGTACTTC.

This clonotype appeared many times. The gene calls are TRBV5-1 and TRBJ1-2; D unresolved. The V gene's germline CDR1 is SGHRS and CDR2 YFSETQ. Trimming cost V 6 bases and J 7 bases, with 4 bases left between them. This CDR3 contains 9 residues. CDR3: CASKRGYTF. CDR3 DNA sequence: TGCGCCAGCAAGCGTGGCTACACCTTC.

Ten or more counts support this clonotype. The V and J genes are TRBV6-1 and TRBJ2-7; D gene ambiguous. The CDR3 has 14 amino acids. V dropped 5 bases and J dropped 5 bases, with 16 bases sitting between them. Germline values: CDR1 MNHNS, CDR2 SASEGT. As DNA, the CDR3 is TGTGCCAGCAGTCTAACGGGTCCCCCTAACGAGCAGTACTTC. Translated: CASSLTGPPNEQYF.

This clonotype showed up just a few times. The chain carries TRBV3-1 and TRBJ1-2; 10 bases line up with TRBD1. This CDR3 spans 17 amino acids. CDR1 LGHDT and CDR2 YNNKEL come from the germline V gene (reference sequence). Trimming at V came to 4 bases and at J to 2 bases, leaving 10 bases not matched to a gene. The CDR3 region is CASSPGTGAIVNYGYTF. The CDR3 DNA is TGTGCCAGCAGCCCTGGGACAGGGGCCATCGTCAACTATGGCTACACCTTC.

This chain connects TRBV19 to TRBJ1-3, with TRBD1 as a possible D gene (6 bases). V was pared by 7 bases and J by 0 bases, with 13 bases between. The CDR3 sequence is 15 residues long. Per the germline V gene, CDR1 is LNHDA and CDR2 is SQIVND (reference sequence). CDR3: CASKDRPYSGNTIYF. CDR3 nucleotides: TGTGCCAGTAAAGACAGGCCGTACTCTGGAAACACCATATATTTT.